This is a list of T cell receptor beta chains from one sample in a study of cytomegalovirus exposure and HLA in healthy donors. Sequenced by immunoSEQ multiplex PCR; TCRdb stores in-frame clones only, minus some. The sample carries about 130,000 clones, 65% to 80% recorded once. What was sequenced was PBMCs. The source of these receptors is a man aged 35 to 55 in good health and CMV-seronegative. Both conserved end residues are part of each CDR3. The D gene is left open where the match is weak. The size entry is marked missing in some rows and otherwise reads once, few, many or a size class.

cdr3_nt: TGCGCCAGCACCGGAGACAGGGGTGGCTACACCTTC; cdr3_aa: CASTGDRGGYTF; v_call: TRBV10-2; clone_size: NA; j_call: TRBJ1-2; d_call: TRBD1
cdr3_nt: TGTGCCTGGAGCCCGACAGGGCAGGGCTACACCTTC; cdr3_aa: CAWSPTGQGYTF; v_call: TRBV30; clone_size: NA; j_call: TRBJ1-2; d_call: TRBD1
cdr3_nt: TGTGCCAGCAGTTCAGGACAGGGCCGCACGGCTTTCTTT; cdr3_aa: CASSSGQGRTAFF; v_call: TRBV11-2; clone_size: NA; j_call: TRBJ1-1; d_call: TRBD1
cdr3_nt: TGTGCCAGCAGCAATACGATGCAGGATAGCAATCAGCCCCAGCATTTT; cdr3_aa: CASSNTMQDSNQPQHF; v_call: TRBV7-9; clone_size: NA; j_call: TRBJ1-5; d_call: NA
cdr3_nt: TGTGCCAGCAGCGTAGCTCCAGCGGGATACAATGAGCAGTTCTTC; cdr3_aa: CASSVAPAGYNEQFF; v_call: TRBV9; clone_size: NA; j_call: TRBJ2-1; d_call: TRBD2
cdr3_nt: TGTGCCAGCAGCTTAGCTGGGACTAGCCTCAATGAGCAGTTCTTC; cdr3_aa: CASSLAGTSLNEQFF; v_call: TRBV7-3; clone_size: NA; j_call: TRBJ2-1; d_call: TRBD2
cdr3_nt: TGTGCCAGCAGTTACCGTAGGGGCGGCTACACCTTC; cdr3_aa: CASSYRRGGYTF; v_call: TRBV6-5; clone_size: NA; j_call: TRBJ1-2; d_call: NA
cdr3_nt: TGTGCCAGCAGCCGGGGGGGAGCCTATTACGAGCAGTACTTC; cdr3_aa: CASSRGGAYYEQYF; v_call: TRBV7-6; clone_size: NA; j_call: TRBJ2-7; d_call: TRBD2
cdr3_nt: TGTGCCAGCAGCTTTGTTTCAGGCTCCACTGAAGCTTTCTTT; cdr3_aa: CASSFVSGSTEAFF; v_call: TRBV5-6; clone_size: few; j_call: TRBJ1-1; d_call: NA
cdr3_nt: TGTGCCAGCTCACTCCGGGACAGGGGGCCAGGGGGCAATCAGCCCCAGCATTTT; cdr3_aa: CASSLRDRGPGGNQPQHF; v_call: TRBV18; clone_size: NA; j_call: TRBJ1-5; d_call: TRBD1
cdr3_nt: TGTGCCAGCAGGGGAGGACAGGGAGGCTACGAGCAGTACTTC; cdr3_aa: CASRGGQGGYEQYF; v_call: TRBV6-1; clone_size: NA; j_call: TRBJ2-7; d_call: TRBD1
cdr3_nt: TGTGCCAGCAGTCTCCTAGCGGGGAGCACCGGGGAGCTGTTTTTT; cdr3_aa: CASSLLAGSTGELFF; v_call: TRBV6-5; clone_size: NA; j_call: TRBJ2-2; d_call: TRBD2
cdr3_nt: TGTGCCAGCAGCTTGCTTCGGGAAGGGGGAGGGTCACCCCTCCACTTT; cdr3_aa: CASSLLREGGGSPLHF; v_call: TRBV5-6; clone_size: once; j_call: TRBJ1-6; d_call: NA
cdr3_nt: TGTGCCAGCAGCGCAGGGGGCGGGAGAAGGTTAGAGACCCAGTACTTC; cdr3_aa: CASSAGGGRRLETQYF; v_call: TRBV9; clone_size: NA; j_call: TRBJ2-5; d_call: NA
cdr3_nt: TGTGCCAGCAGTTACGGCGGAGCGGATACCTACGAGCAGTACTTC; cdr3_aa: CASSYGGADTYEQYF; v_call: TRBV6-5; clone_size: NA; j_call: TRBJ2-7; d_call: NA
cdr3_nt: TGCGCCAGCAGCCTCCACCTGGAGGAGACCCAGTACTTC; cdr3_aa: CASSLHLEETQYF; v_call: TRBV5-1; clone_size: NA; j_call: TRBJ2-5; d_call: NA
cdr3_nt: TGTGCCAGCAGTTTGGACATAGTAGCCAAAAACATTCAGTACTTC; cdr3_aa: CASSLDIVAKNIQYF; v_call: TRBV2; clone_size: NA; j_call: TRBJ2-4; d_call: NA
cdr3_nt: TGTGCCAGCAGCCCCCGTAGGGAGGTTTATCAGCAGTACTTC; cdr3_aa: CASSPRREVYQQYF; v_call: TRBV7-2; clone_size: NA; j_call: TRBJ2-7; d_call: NA
cdr3_nt: TGTGCCTGGAAGATAGGACAGACCTATAATTCACCCCTCCACTTT; cdr3_aa: CAWKIGQTYNSPLHF; v_call: TRBV30; clone_size: NA; j_call: TRBJ1-6; d_call: NA
cdr3_nt: TGTGCCAGCAGCTTGACAGGGGGCTTTTCCTACGAGCAGTACTTC; cdr3_aa: CASSLTGGFSYEQYF; v_call: TRBV7-3; clone_size: NA; j_call: TRBJ2-7; d_call: TRBD1
cdr3_nt: TGTGCCAGGACCGGACAGCCACCCTACGAGCAGTACTTC; cdr3_aa: CARTGQPPYEQYF; v_call: TRBV5-4; clone_size: NA; j_call: TRBJ2-7; d_call: NA
cdr3_nt: TGTGCCAGCAGCGAACAGGGGGCGATCTCCTACGAGCAGTACTTC; cdr3_aa: CASSEQGAISYEQYF; v_call: TRBV9; clone_size: NA; j_call: TRBJ2-7; d_call: TRBD1
cdr3_nt: TGCGCCAGCAGTGGCGGGGCAGGCACAGATACGCAGTATTTT; cdr3_aa: CASSGGAGTDTQYF; v_call: TRBV5-1; clone_size: few; j_call: TRBJ2-3; d_call: NA
cdr3_nt: TGTGCCATCAGCCGGGACAGGGAGATTGATGAGCAGTTCTTC; cdr3_aa: CAISRDREIDEQFF; v_call: TRBV10-3; clone_size: NA; j_call: TRBJ2-1; d_call: TRBD1
cdr3_nt: TGTGCCAGCAGCTCGACAGGGGGTGAAACTGAAGCTTTCTTT; cdr3_aa: CASSSTGGETEAFF; v_call: TRBV7-3; clone_size: NA; j_call: TRBJ1-1; d_call: TRBD1